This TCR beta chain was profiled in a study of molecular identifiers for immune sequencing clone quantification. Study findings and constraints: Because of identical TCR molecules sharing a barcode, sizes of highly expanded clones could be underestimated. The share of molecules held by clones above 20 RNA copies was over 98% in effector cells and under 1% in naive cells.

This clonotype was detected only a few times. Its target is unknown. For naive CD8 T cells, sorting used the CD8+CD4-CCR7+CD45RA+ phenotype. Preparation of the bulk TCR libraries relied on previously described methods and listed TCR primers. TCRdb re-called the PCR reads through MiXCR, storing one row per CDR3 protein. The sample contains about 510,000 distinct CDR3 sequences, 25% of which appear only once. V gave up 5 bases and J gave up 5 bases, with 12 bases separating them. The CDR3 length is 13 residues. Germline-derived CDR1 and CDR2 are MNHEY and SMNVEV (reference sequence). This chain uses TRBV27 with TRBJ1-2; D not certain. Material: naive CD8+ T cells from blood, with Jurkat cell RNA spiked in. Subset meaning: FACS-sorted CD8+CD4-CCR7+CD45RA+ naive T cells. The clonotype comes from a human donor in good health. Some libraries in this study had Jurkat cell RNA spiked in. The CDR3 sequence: CASSPGPLYGYTF. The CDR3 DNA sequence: TGTGCCAGCAGTCCCGGACCGCTGTATGGCTACACCTTC.